The rows below give T cell receptor beta chains drawn from one sample of a study of lymphopenia after photon versus proton radiotherapy. Clones were sequenced by immunoSEQ multiplex PCR, and TCRdb holds only the in-frame ones, with some missing. The repertoire holds 55,000 to 85,000 clones, with just under 95% as singletons. The sequencing used peripheral blood, collected from a patient treated with photon-based radiotherapy. These receptors all come from a woman between 35 and 50 years old with cholangiocarcinoma. CDR3s include the opening cysteine and the closing phenylalanine or tryptophan. A D gene is named only where the DNA matches it firmly. Clone size appears in some rows only: once, few, many, or a class for an expanded clone.

J gene,clone size,V gene,D gene,CDR3 protein,CDR3 DNA
TRBJ2-3,-,TRBV14,-,CASSQGWDTQYF,TGTGCCAGCAGCCAAGGTTGGGATACGCAGTATTTT
TRBJ1-2,-,TRBV28,-,CASNPPQGANYGYTF,TGTGCCAGCAACCCTCCTCAGGGAGCTAACTATGGCTACACCTTC
TRBJ1-1,-,TRBV6-1,-,CASSEVMGGLAFF,TGTGCCAGCAGTGAGGTGATGGGCGGACTGGCTTTCTTT
TRBJ1-1,-,TRBV28,TRBD1,CASSQFDRVSRTEAFF,TGTGCCAGCAGTCAATTTGACAGGGTGTCTCGCACTGAAGCTTTCTTT
TRBJ1-2,-,TRBV6-1,TRBD1,CASSVTGGVYTF,TGTGCCAGCAGTGTTACAGGGGGCGTCTACACCTTC
TRBJ1-6,once,TRBV9,-,CASSVGETGLSPLHF,TGTGCCAGCAGCGTAGGGGAAACAGGGCTCTCACCCCTCCACTTT
TRBJ2-7,-,TRBV7-3,TRBD2,CASSLGSGSYEQYF,TGTGCCAGCAGCTTAGGGAGCGGGAGTTACGAGCAGTACTTC
TRBJ1-6,-,TRBV5-6,-,CASSLLGETSPLHF,TGTGCCAGCAGCTTGCTGGGGGAAACTTCACCCCTCCACTTT
TRBJ1-4,-,TRBV27,-,CASLYRALNEKLFF,TGTGCCAGCCTCTACAGGGCCCTTAATGAAAAGCTGTTTTTT
TRBJ2-5,-,TRBV2,-,CASSVEAGKTQYF,TGTGCCAGCAGTGTCGAGGCCGGGAAGACCCAGTACTTC
TRBJ2-1,-,TRBV9,-,CASSVVTGGYNEQFF,TGTGCCAGCAGCGTAGTAACAGGAGGCTACAATGAGCAGTTCTTC
TRBJ2-3,-,TRBV30,TRBD2,CAWSPRTSGGANTQYF,TGTGCCTGGAGTCCTCGGACTAGCGGGGGGGCCAATACGCAGTATTTT
TRBJ1-4,-,TRBV5-1,-,CASSLDTEGEKLFF,TGCGCCAGCAGCTTAGACACCGAGGGTGAAAAACTGTTTTTT
TRBJ2-6,-,TRBV10-2,-,CASSDSKGTGANVLTF,TGCGCCAGCAGTGATTCAAAAGGGACTGGGGCCAACGTCCTGACTTTC
TRBJ2-3,-,TRBV6-1,-,CASTAYTDTQYF,TGTGCCAGCACAGCCTACACAGATACGCAGTATTTT
TRBJ1-4,-,TRBV28,-,CASMGGARYEKLFF,TGTGCCAGCATGGGGGGGGCGCGGTACGAAAAACTGTTTTTT
TRBJ1-1,-,TRBV6-5,-,CASSYSTGRVAFF,TGTGCCAGCAGTTACTCGACTGGCAGGGTCGCTTTCTTT
TRBJ2-3,-,TRBV29-1,-,CSGGRDGPTDTQYF,TGCAGCGGGGGTCGGGACGGACCCACAGATACGCAGTATTTT
TRBJ1-2,-,TRBV7-9,-,CASSQASGEYGYTF,TGTGCCAGCAGCCAAGCATCAGGGGAGTATGGCTACACCTTC
TRBJ1-1,-,TRBV6-5,-,CASSYSIVNTEAFF,TGTGCCAGCAGTTACTCGATAGTGAACACTGAAGCTTTCTTT
TRBJ2-7,-,TRBV2,TRBD1,CASIPEGQPYEQYF,TGTGCCAGCATTCCCGAGGGACAGCCGTACGAGCAGTACTTC
TRBJ2-4,-,TRBV10-3,-,CATSNYPVAKNIQYF,TGTGCCACATCAAATTATCCCGTAGCCAAAAACATTCAGTACTTC